The clone carrying this T cell receptor (beta chain) was detected ten times or more. The CDR3 runs to 13 residues. Per germline, CDR1 SGHTA and CDR2 FQGNSA. The V end was cut by 5 bases, the J end by 4 bases, with 11 bases between. The sample belongs to a study of T cells in localized non-small cell lung cancer. Data came from immunoSEQ multiplex PCR; TCRdb stores just in-frame clones and leaves some out. Of 6,000 or so clones listed, approximately 22% are singletons. The chain combines TRBV7-2 with TRBJ1-1; D might be TRBD1 (5 bases). Sequencing was performed on lung tumor tissue, taken before any cancer treatment. The clonotype originates from a female donor at least 60 years old with stage I lung adenocarcinoma. CDR3 in amino acids: CASSELGATEAFF. The CDR3 DNA is TGTGCCAGCAGCGAGCTTGGGGCCACTGAAGCTTTCTTT.